This is a list of T cell receptor beta chains from one sample in a study of shared clonotypes between healthy human individuals. Produced via immunoSEQ multiplex PCR; TCRdb's table is partial and in-frame only. Seen here are 1.4 million to 1.5 million clones, roughly 95% observed once, and the top ten hold 1.2%. Sequencing was carried out using naive CD4+ T cells sorted from blood. The receptors were sampled from a man aged 30 to 45 in good health. CDR3s include the opening cysteine and the closing phenylalanine or tryptophan. A D gene is named only where the DNA matches it firmly. The size field is filled for only some rows; it gives once, few, many or a size class.

v_call: TRBV7-9
d_call: NA
clone_size: NA
j_call: TRBJ1-3
cdr3_nt: TGTGCCAGCAGCCCCCCGGACGCCAACTCTGGAAACACCATATATTTT
cdr3_aa: CASSPPDANSGNTIYF

v_call: TRBV11-2
d_call: TRBD1
clone_size: NA
j_call: TRBJ2-5
cdr3_nt: TGTGCCAGCAGCAACATTATGAGGGGGCGATTAGAGACCCAGTACTTC
cdr3_aa: CASSNIMRGRLETQYF

v_call: TRBV6-6
d_call: TRBD2
clone_size: NA
j_call: TRBJ2-7
cdr3_nt: TGTGCCAGATGGCCAGTGGAGGGCGGGAGTTTCCACGAGCAGTACTTC
cdr3_aa: CARWPVEGGSFHEQYF

v_call: TRBV4-1
d_call: NA
clone_size: NA
j_call: TRBJ1-2
cdr3_nt: TGCGCCAGCAGCCAAGATCTGGCCTCTTCCTATGGCTACACCTTC
cdr3_aa: CASSQDLASSYGYTF

v_call: TRBV5-4
d_call: NA
clone_size: NA
j_call: TRBJ2-7
cdr3_nt: TGTGCCAGCACCCTTCCGGGCGCCTCCTACGAGCAGTACTTC
cdr3_aa: CASTLPGASYEQYF

v_call: TRBV5-1
d_call: NA
clone_size: NA
j_call: TRBJ2-5
cdr3_nt: TGCGCCAGCAGCCTTCAATGGGGGGCTGAGGGGACCCAGTACTTC
cdr3_aa: CASSLQWGAEGTQYF

v_call: TRBV6-5
d_call: NA
clone_size: NA
j_call: TRBJ2-1
cdr3_nt: TGTGCCAGCAGCCGAGACATACTTGGCGATGATGAGCAGTTCTTC
cdr3_aa: CASSRDILGDDEQFF

v_call: TRBV6-5
d_call: NA
clone_size: NA
j_call: TRBJ1-1
cdr3_nt: TGTGCCAGCAGCACTCCGACGGGGATGAACACTGAAGCTTTCTTT
cdr3_aa: CASSTPTGMNTEAFF

v_call: TRBV5-1
d_call: TRBD1
clone_size: NA
j_call: TRBJ2-7
cdr3_nt: TGCGCCAGCAGCTTGGGCCTGGGACAGCAAACCTACGAGCAGTACTTC
cdr3_aa: CASSLGLGQQTYEQYF

v_call: TRBV19
d_call: NA
clone_size: NA
j_call: TRBJ2-2
cdr3_nt: TGTGCCAGTAGTACCACACGACAGACCACCGGGGAGCTGTTTTTT
cdr3_aa: CASSTTRQTTGELFF

v_call: TRBV19
d_call: TRBD2
clone_size: NA
j_call: TRBJ2-2
cdr3_nt: TGTGCCAGTAGTACCTTAGCGGGACACGGGGAGCTGTTTTTT
cdr3_aa: CASSTLAGHGELFF

v_call: TRBV18
d_call: TRBD2
clone_size: NA
j_call: TRBJ2-5
cdr3_nt: TGTGCCAGCTCACCCGGGGCTAGCGGACAAGAGACCCAGTACTTC
cdr3_aa: CASSPGASGQETQYF

v_call: TRBV2
d_call: NA
clone_size: NA
j_call: TRBJ2-2
cdr3_nt: TGTGCCAGCGGAGTGACTCCGAACACCGGGGAGCTGTTTTTT
cdr3_aa: CASGVTPNTGELFF

v_call: TRBV28
d_call: NA
clone_size: NA
j_call: TRBJ2-7
cdr3_nt: TGTGCCAGCAGAAGGCAGGGGGAGGTCGAGCAGTACTTC
cdr3_aa: CASRRQGEVEQYF

v_call: TRBV2
d_call: NA
clone_size: NA
j_call: TRBJ2-7
cdr3_nt: TGTGCCAGCCAGACAGGTCTACCCTACGAGCAGTACTTC
cdr3_aa: CASQTGLPYEQYF

v_call: TRBV5-1
d_call: NA
clone_size: NA
j_call: TRBJ2-3
cdr3_nt: TGCGCCAGCAGCTCGGCAGGGTCAGCTAGCACAGATACGCAGTATTTT
cdr3_aa: CASSSAGSASTDTQYF

v_call: TRBV5-1
d_call: NA
clone_size: NA
j_call: TRBJ2-7
cdr3_nt: TGCGCCAGCAGCTTGGCCTCTGGGTCCAACGAGCAGTACTTC
cdr3_aa: CASSLASGSNEQYF

v_call: TRBV18
d_call: NA
clone_size: once
j_call: TRBJ2-5
cdr3_nt: TGTGCCAGCTCCCGTCGACGGGAGAGAACTAGCCAAGAGACCCAGTACTTC
cdr3_aa: CASSRRRERTSQETQYF

v_call: TRBV5-5
d_call: NA
clone_size: NA
j_call: TRBJ2-1
cdr3_nt: TGTGCCAGCAGCCCTACCAGTCTCTCAGGGTACAATGAGCAGTTCTTC
cdr3_aa: CASSPTSLSGYNEQFF

v_call: TRBV28
d_call: NA
clone_size: NA
j_call: TRBJ1-5
cdr3_nt: TGTGCCAGCAGTCCTGGACAGCTCAATCAGCCCCAGCATTTT
cdr3_aa: CASSPGQLNQPQHF

v_call: TRBV2
d_call: TRBD2
clone_size: NA
j_call: TRBJ2-1
cdr3_nt: TGTGCCAGCAGAGTCGGACTAGCGGGAGGTCAGTTCTTC
cdr3_aa: CASRVGLAGGQFF

v_call: TRBV5-4
d_call: TRBD2
clone_size: NA
j_call: TRBJ2-1
cdr3_nt: TGTGCCAGCAGCTGGGGGACTAGCGGGAATAACAATGAGCAGTTCTTC
cdr3_aa: CASSWGTSGNNNEQFF